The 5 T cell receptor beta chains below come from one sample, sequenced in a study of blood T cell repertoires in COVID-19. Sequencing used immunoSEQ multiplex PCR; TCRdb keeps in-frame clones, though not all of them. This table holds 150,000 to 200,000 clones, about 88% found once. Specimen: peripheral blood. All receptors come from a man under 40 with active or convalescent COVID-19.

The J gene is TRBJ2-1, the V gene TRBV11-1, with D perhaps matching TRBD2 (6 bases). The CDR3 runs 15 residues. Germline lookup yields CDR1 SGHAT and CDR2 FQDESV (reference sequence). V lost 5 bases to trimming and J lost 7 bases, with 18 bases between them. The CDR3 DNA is TGTGCCAGCAGCCAGTTAATAGGGGAGGAAAATGAGCAGTTCTTC. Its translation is CASSQLIGEENEQFF.

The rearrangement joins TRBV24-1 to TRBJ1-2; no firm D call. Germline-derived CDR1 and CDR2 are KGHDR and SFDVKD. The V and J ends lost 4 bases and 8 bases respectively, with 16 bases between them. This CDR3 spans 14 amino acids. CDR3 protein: CATSDHADISGYTF. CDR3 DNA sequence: TGTGCCACCAGTGACCACGCAGATATTAGCGGCTACACCTTC.

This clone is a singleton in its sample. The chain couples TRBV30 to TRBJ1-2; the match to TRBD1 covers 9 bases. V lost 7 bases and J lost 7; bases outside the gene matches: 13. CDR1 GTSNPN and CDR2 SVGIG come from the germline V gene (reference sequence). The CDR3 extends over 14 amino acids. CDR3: CALNSGQGVGGYTF. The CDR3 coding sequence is TGTGCCTTGAACTCGGGACAGGGTGTAGGTGGCTACACCTTC. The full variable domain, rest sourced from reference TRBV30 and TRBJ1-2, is SQTIHQWPATLVQPVGSPLSLECTVEGTSNPNLYWYRQAAGRGLQLLFYSVGIGQISSEVPQNLSASRPQDRQFILSSKKLLLSDSGFYLCALNSGQGVGGYTFGSGTRLTVV.

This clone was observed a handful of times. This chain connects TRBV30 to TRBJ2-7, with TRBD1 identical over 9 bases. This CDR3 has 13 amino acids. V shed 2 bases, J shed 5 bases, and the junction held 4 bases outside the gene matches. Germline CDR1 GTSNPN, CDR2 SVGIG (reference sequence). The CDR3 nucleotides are TGTGCCTGGAGTAACAACAGGGGGCACGAGCAGTACTTC. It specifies CAWSNNRGHEQYF.

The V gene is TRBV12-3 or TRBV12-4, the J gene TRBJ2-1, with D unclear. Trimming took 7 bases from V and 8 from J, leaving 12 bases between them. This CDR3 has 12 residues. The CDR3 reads CASIYDEDEQFF. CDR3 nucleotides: TGTGCCAGCATCTACGATGAGGATGAGCAGTTCTTC.